Given below is one T cell receptor beta chain in context. These data are taken from a study of blood T cell repertoires in COVID-19. V dropped 7 bases and J dropped 0; count of bases not matched to a gene: 5. Germline CDR1 and CDR2: ENHRY and SYGVKD. This CDR3 has 15 residues. The assay was immunoSEQ multiplex PCR, and TCRdb's table has in-frame clones only and misses some. The sample lists around 300,000 clones; 88% were seen once. This receptor was obtained from a woman in her fifties or sixties with active or convalescent COVID-19. The chain carries TRBV10-3 and TRBJ1-3; TRBD1 agrees at 8 bases. The sample taken for sequencing was peripheral blood. The CDR3 loop is CAIKGQVTSGNTIYF. The CDR3 DNA is TGTGCCATCAAGGGACAGGTTACCTCTGGAAACACCATATATTTT.